This T cell receptor (beta chain) was found in a study of T cell responses to AZD1222 COVID-19 vaccine. The V gene end was trimmed by 5 bases and the J gene end by 5 bases; junction bases not matched to a gene: 3. Per germline, CDR1 SGHRS and CDR2 YFSETQ. The CDR3 loop spans 13 amino acids. The protocol was immunoSEQ multiplex PCR, while the TCRdb copy is restricted to in-frame clones and leaves out a portion. The table has 150,000 to 250,000 clones, roughly nine tenths seen once. Specimen: peripheral blood, collected 28 days after the second AZD1222 dose. This clonotype was sampled from an adult who received the AZD1222 COVID-19 vaccine. The chain recombines TRBV5-1 with TRBJ2-5; 10 nucleotides align to TRBD2. Here the CDR3 reads CASSRAGGETQYF. CDR3 DNA: TGCGCCAGCAGTCGAGCGGGAGGGGAGACCCAGTACTTC.